What follows is one TCR beta chain and its context. These data are taken from a study of control samples from healthy donors and cancer patients. Generated by immunoSEQ multiplex PCR, the TCRdb table keeps only in-frame clones and is missing some. The sample has some 130,000 clones, 85% to 95% seen once. Sequencing used PBMCs. The TCR originated in a man aged 50 to 60 with head and neck cancer.

The DNA for the CDR3 is TGTGCCTGGAGTCTGGACAGGGATGGCCAGCCCCAGCATTTT. Translating it yields CAWSLDRDGQPQHF. The chain employs TRBV30 and TRBJ1-5; 8 nucleotides agree with TRBD1. This CDR3 is 14 amino acids long. J gave up 7 bases and V 2 bases, and 7 bases lay outside the gene matches. CDR1 and CDR2 from the germline V gene are GTSNPN and SVGIG (reference sequence).